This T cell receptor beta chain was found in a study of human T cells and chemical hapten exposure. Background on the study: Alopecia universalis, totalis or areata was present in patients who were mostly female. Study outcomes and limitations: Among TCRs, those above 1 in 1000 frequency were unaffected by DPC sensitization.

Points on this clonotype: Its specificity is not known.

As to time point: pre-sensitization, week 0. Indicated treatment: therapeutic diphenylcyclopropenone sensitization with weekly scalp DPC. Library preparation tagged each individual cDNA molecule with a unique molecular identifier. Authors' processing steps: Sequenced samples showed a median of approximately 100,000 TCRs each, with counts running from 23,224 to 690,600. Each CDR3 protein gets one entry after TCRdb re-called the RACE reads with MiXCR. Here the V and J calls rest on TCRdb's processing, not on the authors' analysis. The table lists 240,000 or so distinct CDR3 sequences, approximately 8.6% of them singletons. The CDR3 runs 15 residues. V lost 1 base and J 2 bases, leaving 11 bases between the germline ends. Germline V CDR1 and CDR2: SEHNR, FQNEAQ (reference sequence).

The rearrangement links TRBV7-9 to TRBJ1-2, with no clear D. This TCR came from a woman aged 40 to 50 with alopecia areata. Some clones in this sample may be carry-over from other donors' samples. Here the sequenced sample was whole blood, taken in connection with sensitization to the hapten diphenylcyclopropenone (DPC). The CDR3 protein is CASSLVGGSNYGYTF. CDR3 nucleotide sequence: TGTGCCAGCAGCTTAGTCGGCGGGTCAAACTATGGCTACACCTTC.